Presented here are 25 T cell receptor beta chains from one specimen sequenced in a study of shared clonotypes between healthy human individuals. TCRdb's table, derived via immunoSEQ multiplex PCR, lists solely in-frame clones and lacks some. Of 950,000 to 1,300,000 clones detected, around 74% appear once; the ten largest clones hold approximately 1.5%. Sequencing was done on a sample of memory CD4+ T cells sorted from blood. Indicated subset: CD45RA-negative fraction. The receptors originated from a man aged 18 to 35 in good health.

This clone has a handful of counts. The chain has TRBV19 and TRBJ1-5; a weak D match, TRBD1 (5 bases). Deletions cut 4 bases from V and 6 bases from J, with 13 bases between. This CDR3 has 14 amino acids. Germline-derived CDR1 and CDR2 are LNHDA and SQIVND (reference sequence). The DNA of the CDR3 is TGTGCCAGTAGTAGAGGGCAGGGAGGTCAGCCCCAGCATTTT. It yields the protein CASSRGQGGQPQHF. The variable domain in full, with the rest retrieved from reference TRBV19 and TRBJ1-5, is DGGITQSPKYLFRKEGQNVTLSCEQNLNHDAMYWYRQDPGQGLRLIYYSQIVNDFQKGDIAEGYSVSREKKESFPLTVTSAQKNPTAFYLCASSRGQGGQPQHFGDGTRLSIL.

This clone was counted once. CDR3 in amino acids: CASSNGGTGELFF. In DNA, the CDR3 is TGCGCCAGCAGTAACGGGGGCACCGGGGAGCTGTTTTTT. V gene TRBV10-1 combines with J gene TRBJ2-2, with a weak D call TRBD2 (6 bases). Germline assignment: CDR1 WNHNN and CDR2 SYGVQD (reference sequence). This CDR3 is 13 amino acids long. V was trimmed by 5 bases and J by 4 bases, leaving 8 bases between them.

The chain carries TRBV7-3 and TRBJ2-6, with 10 positions matching TRBD1. This CDR3 comprises 19 residues. From germline, CDR1 is SGHTA and CDR2 FQGTGA. Germline trimming cut 4 bases from V and 3 bases from J; bases unmatched to any gene: 12. CDR3 sequence: CASSSSGQGGLLGANVLTF. CDR3 in DNA: TGTGCCAGCAGCTCCTCAGGACAGGGGGGTTTGCTTGGGGCCAACGTCCTGACTTTC.

This chain connects TRBV7-2 to TRBJ1-4, with D perhaps TRBD1 (6 bases). The V gene lost 5 bases and the J gene lost 12 bases, with 19 bases spanning the gap. The CDR3 totals 14 residues. Looked up from germline, CDR1 is SGHTA and CDR2 is FQGNSA. CDR3 coding DNA: TGTGCCAGCAGCCCAGGGGCGGCTTGGAATGAACTGTTTTTT. As protein: CASSPGAAWNELFF.

The chain links TRBV5-1 to TRBJ1-3, with D unresolved. V was pared by 0 bases and J by 0 bases, with 7 bases between. The germline gives CDR1 SGHRS, CDR2 YFSETQ. The CDR3 is 15 amino acids. CDR3 DNA sequence: TGCGCCAGCAGCTTGGGGGAAGGCTCTGGAAACACCATATATTTT. It encodes CASSLGEGSGNTIYF.

The V gene is TRBV25-1, the J gene TRBJ2-3; D may be TRBD2 (6 bases). The CDR3 contains 16 residues. V was shortened by 10 bases and J by 1 base, with 21 bases between the two germline ends. Germline V lookup: CDR1 MGHDK, CDR2 SYGVNS. CDR3 DNA sequence: TGTGCCACCAGGCCCGGGACTCCTGGAGGCACAGATACGCAGTATTTT. It translates to CATRPGTPGGTDTQYF.

J is TRBJ1-2 and V is TRBV5-1, with D perhaps TRBD1 (5 bases). This CDR3 contains 14 residues. The V end lost 4 bases, the J end lost 3 bases, and 13 bases lay between the germline ends. CDR1 and CDR2 from the germline V gene are SGHRS and YFSETQ. This CDR3 is CASSRGTDYYGYTF. CDR3 bases: TGCGCCAGCAGCCGAGGGACGGATTACTATGGCTACACCTTC.

This clone was seen just once. The V and J genes are TRBV9 and TRBJ2-5, with 12 bases matching TRBD1. CDR3 length: 16 amino acids. CDR1 and CDR2 from the germline V gene are SGDLS and YYNGEE. J gave up 3 bases and V 0 bases, and 3 bases lay outside the gene matches. The CDR3 DNA is TGTGCCAGCAGCGTAGGAGGGACAGGGGGCAAAGAGACCCAGTACTTC. It translates to CASSVGGTGGKETQYF.

The chain has TRBV28 and TRBJ1-2; the D gene is possibly TRBD1 (6 bases). V lost 5 bases to trimming and J lost 4 bases, with 14 bases between them. CDR1 and CDR2 (germline): MDHEN, SYDVKM. CDR3 size: 14 residues. Written as DNA, the CDR3 is TGTGCCAGCAGTAGGTGGCAGGGGAGCTATGGCTACACCTTC. Amino acid sequence: CASSRWQGSYGYTF.

The chain links TRBV5-6 to TRBJ2-3; the match to TRBD2 covers 7 bases. This CDR3 spans 16 amino acids. Germline lookup yields CDR1 SGHDT and CDR2 YYEEEE. Trimming cost V 4 bases and J 2 bases; bases outside gene matches: 10. CDR3 in DNA: TGTGCCAGCAGCGGGGGAGCGGGGTCATACACAGATACGCAGTATTTT. Amino acids: CASSGGAGSYTDTQYF.

This clone appeared a few times. This chain joins TRBV7-2 and TRBJ2-7; maybe TRBD2 (5 bases). The CDR3 runs to 14 residues. Trimming removed 5 bases from V and 4 bases from J, with 15 bases in between. Germline V lookup: CDR1 SGHTA, CDR2 FQGNSA. CDR3 sequence reads: CASSLSPGKYEQYF. Written as DNA, the CDR3 is TGTGCCAGCAGCCTCAGCCCGGGAAAGTACGAGCAGTACTTC.

This clone appeared a single time. At the DNA level, this CDR3 is encoded by other sequences in the same sample as well. The V and J genes are TRBV5-1 and TRBJ2-1; 8 nucleotides line up with TRBD2. This CDR3 has 15 residues. V gave up 4 bases and J gave up 0 bases; unmatched junction bases: 3. Germline assignment: CDR1 SGHRS and CDR2 YFSETQ. The CDR3 DNA sequence: TGCGCCAGCAGCCTCCTAGCGGGCTCCTACAATGAGCAGTTCTTC. It translates to CASSLLAGSYNEQFF.

This chain joins TRBV30 and TRBJ2-7, with 11 bases fitting TRBD2. The germline V gene has CDR1 GTSNPN and CDR2 SVGIG (reference sequence). The CDR3 sequence is 15 residues long. V lost 1 base and J lost 2; bases outside the gene matches: 4. CDR3 nucleotide sequence: TGTGCCTGGAGTGAGGCTAGCGGGAGGCCCTACGAGCAGTACTTC. Its protein product is CAWSEASGRPYEQYF.

With regard to this clone: This specimen includes other DNA sequences encoding the same CDR3. The V call is TRBV11-2, the J call TRBJ1-4, with TRBD1 as a possible D gene (5 bases). From germline, CDR1 is SGHAT and CDR2 FQNNGV. CDR3 length: 14 amino acids. V was trimmed by 2 bases and J by 2 bases, leaving 6 bases between them. CDR3 DNA sequence: TGTGCCAGCAGCTTACAGGGCACTAATGAAAAACTGTTTTTT. This encodes CASSLQGTNEKLFF.

The rearrangement uses TRBV4-1 and TRBJ1-3, with 8 bases matching TRBD1. Germline trimming cut 4 bases from V and 0 bases from J; bases unmatched to any gene: 5. The CDR3 spans 16 residues. From germline, CDR1 is MGHRA and CDR2 YSYEKL. The DNA of the CDR3 is TGCGCCAGCAGCCGGGCGACAGGGGACTCTGGAAACACCATATATTTT. It encodes CASSRATGDSGNTIYF.

This rearrangement joins TRBV16 to TRBJ2-7; 8 bases are shared with TRBD1. In germline, CDR1 is KGHSY, CDR2 FQNENV. Trimming took 5 bases from V and 2 from J; bases not matched to a gene: 5. The CDR3 consists of 14 residues. The CDR3 DNA follows: TGTGCCAGCAGCATGGGACAGGCGACCTACGAGCAGTACTTC. It codes for CASSMGQATYEQYF.

This chain joins TRBV5-6 and TRBJ2-4; 9 bases fit TRBD1. The CDR3 has 16 residues. With V trimmed by 4 bases and J by 0 bases, 5 bases remained unmatched. Germline CDR1 and CDR2: SGHDT and YYEEEE. This CDR3 reads CASSPDRGGAKNIQYF. The CDR3, as DNA: TGTGCCAGCAGCCCTGACAGGGGGGGAGCCAAAAACATTCAGTACTTC.

The chain's CDR3 is CASSRVNGGRDTDTQYF. CDR3 DNA: TGTGCCAGCAGCCGGGTAAATGGCGGGAGAGACACAGATACGCAGTATTTT. V is TRBV7-9 and J is TRBJ2-3, with 7 nucleotides matching TRBD2. The CDR3 is made up of 17 amino acids. Germline V gives CDR1 SEHNR, CDR2 FQNEAQ (reference sequence). J was trimmed by 2 bases and V by 5 bases; bases with no gene match: 13.

The V call is TRBV7-2, the J call TRBJ1-1; D is undetermined. Germline CDR1 SGHTA, CDR2 FQGNSA. V lost 1 base and J 10 bases, leaving 19 bases between the germline ends. CDR3 length equals 15 residues. The CDR3 DNA reads as TGTGCCAGCAGCTTAGTTAATCGGGCCCCTTCGGGAGCTTTCTTT. It encodes CASSLVNRAPSGAFF. Full variable domain (outside the CDR3, taken from reference TRBV7-2 and TRBJ1-1): GAGVSQSPSNKVTEKGKDVELRCDPISGHTALYWYRQSLGQGLEFLIYFQGNSAPDKSGLPSDRFSAERTGGSVSTLTIQRTQQEDSAVYLCASSLVNRAPSGAFFGQGTRLTVV.

Remarks on this clone: One end of the junction does not line up with germline, which may come from a read error. Other DNA sequences in the same sample also yield this CDR3. The CDR3 sequence is CASSVDNQPQHF. The CDR3 bases are TGCGCCAGCAGCGTTGACAATCAGCCCCAGCATTTT. V gene TRBV5-4 combines with J gene TRBJ1-5; D uncertain. CDR1 and CDR2 from the germline V gene are SGHNT and YYREEE (reference sequence). The CDR3 length is 12 residues.

This chain links TRBV29-1 with TRBJ2-2; D uncertain. CDR1 SQVTM and CDR2 ANQGSEA come from the germline V gene. The V gene lost 5 bases and the J gene lost 2 bases, with 9 bases spanning the gap. This CDR3 comprises 13 residues. CDR3 protein: CSVRAINTGELFF. In DNA, the CDR3 is TGCAGCGTTCGAGCGATTAACACCGGGGAGCTGTTTTTT.

The genes are TRBV7-2 and TRBJ2-7; D gene uncertain. The V end was cut by 5 bases, the J end by 2 bases, with 10 bases between. Per germline, CDR1 SGHTA and CDR2 FQGNSA. CDR3 size: 13 residues. The CDR3 loop reads CASSPDNAYEQYF. The DNA of the CDR3 is TGTGCCAGCAGCCCCGACAACGCCTACGAGCAGTACTTC.

J is TRBJ2-5 and V is TRBV11-2; D remains ambiguous. V was pared by 8 bases and J by 5 bases, with 12 bases between. Germline assignment: CDR1 SGHAT and CDR2 FQNNGV. The CDR3 contains 12 residues. The CDR3 DNA reads TGTGCCAGCGCCTCGGTAGGGGAGACCCAGTACTTC. Translated: CASASVGETQYF.

V gene TRBV5-1 combines with J gene TRBJ1-4, with 8 bases that match TRBD1. V was pared by 0 bases and J by 10 bases, with 2 bases of the junction left unmatched. CDR3 length equals 13 residues. CDR1 and CDR2 from the germline V gene are SGHRS and YFSETQ. The CDR3 sequence is CASSLEQGGKLFF. CDR3 DNA sequence: TGCGCCAGCAGCTTGGAACAGGGGGGAAAACTGTTTTTT.

The chain joins TRBV27 to TRBJ2-1; D is ambiguous. Germline V CDR1 and CDR2: MNHEY, SMNVEV (reference sequence). Trimming cost V 3 bases and J 5 bases, with 5 bases left between them. The CDR3 length is 12 residues. CDR3 protein: CASSFLHNEQFF. The CDR3 DNA sequence: TGTGCCAGCAGTTTTCTTCACAATGAGCAGTTCTTC.